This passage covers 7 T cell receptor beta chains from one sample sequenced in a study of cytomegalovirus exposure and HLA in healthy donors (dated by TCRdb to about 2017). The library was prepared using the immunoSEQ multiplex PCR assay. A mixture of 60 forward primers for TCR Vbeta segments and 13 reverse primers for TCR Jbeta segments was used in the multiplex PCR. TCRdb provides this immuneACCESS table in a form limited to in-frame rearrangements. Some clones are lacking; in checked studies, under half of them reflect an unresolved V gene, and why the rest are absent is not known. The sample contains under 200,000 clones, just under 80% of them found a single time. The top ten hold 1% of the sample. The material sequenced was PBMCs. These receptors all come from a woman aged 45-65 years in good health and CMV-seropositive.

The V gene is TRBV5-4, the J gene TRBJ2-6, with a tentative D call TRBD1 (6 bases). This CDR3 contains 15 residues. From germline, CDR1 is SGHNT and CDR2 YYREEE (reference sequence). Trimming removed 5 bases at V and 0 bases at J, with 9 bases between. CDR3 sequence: CASSRDTSGANVLTF. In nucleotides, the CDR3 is TGTGCCAGCAGTCGGGACACCTCTGGGGCCAACGTCCTGACTTTC.

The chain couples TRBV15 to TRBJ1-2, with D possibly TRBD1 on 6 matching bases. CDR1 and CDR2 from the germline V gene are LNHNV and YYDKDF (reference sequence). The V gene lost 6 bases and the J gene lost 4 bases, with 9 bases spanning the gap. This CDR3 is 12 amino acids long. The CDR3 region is CATSRTVYGYTF. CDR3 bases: TGTGCCACCAGTAGGACAGTCTATGGCTACACCTTC.

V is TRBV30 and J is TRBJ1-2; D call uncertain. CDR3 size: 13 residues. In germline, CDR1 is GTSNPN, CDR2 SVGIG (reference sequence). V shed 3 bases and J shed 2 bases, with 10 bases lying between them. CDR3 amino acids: CAWRHRSNYGYTF. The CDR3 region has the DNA TGTGCCTGGAGGCACAGATCGAACTATGGCTACACCTTC.

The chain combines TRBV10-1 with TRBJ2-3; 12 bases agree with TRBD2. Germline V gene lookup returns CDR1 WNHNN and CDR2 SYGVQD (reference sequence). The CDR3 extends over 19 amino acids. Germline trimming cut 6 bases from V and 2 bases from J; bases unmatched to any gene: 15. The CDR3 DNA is TGCGCCAGCAGAACTTGGACTAGCGGGAATCCCACCACCACAGATACGCAGTATTTT. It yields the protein CASRTWTSGNPTTTDTQYF.

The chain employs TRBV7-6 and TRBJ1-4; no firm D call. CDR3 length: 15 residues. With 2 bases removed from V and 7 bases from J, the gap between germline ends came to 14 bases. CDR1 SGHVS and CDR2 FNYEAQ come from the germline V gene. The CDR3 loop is CASSLSNTRGEKLFF. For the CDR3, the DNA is TGTGCCAGCAGCTTAAGTAACACCCGGGGTGAAAAACTGTTTTTT.

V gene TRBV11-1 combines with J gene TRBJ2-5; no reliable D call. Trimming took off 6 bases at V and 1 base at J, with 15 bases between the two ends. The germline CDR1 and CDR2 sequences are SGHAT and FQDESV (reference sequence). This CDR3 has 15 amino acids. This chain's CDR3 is CASSIAARLQETQYF. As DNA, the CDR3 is TGTGCCAGCAGTATTGCAGCAAGACTCCAAGAGACCCAGTACTTC.

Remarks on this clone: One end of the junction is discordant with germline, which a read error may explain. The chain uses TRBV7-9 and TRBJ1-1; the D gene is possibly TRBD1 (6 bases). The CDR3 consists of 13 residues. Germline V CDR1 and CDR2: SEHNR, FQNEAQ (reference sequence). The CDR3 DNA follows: TGTTCCAGCAGCTTAGCGGGTGCAGGGGAGGCTTTCTTT. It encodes CSSSLAGAGEAFF.